Included here is one T cell receptor (beta chain) sequence, with context. Its antigen is unknown. This record comes from a study of cytomegalovirus exposure and HLA in healthy donors. Whole-study results and caveats: It was only CMV serostatus that was available as immune exposure information. Productive rates of about 90% or about 30% were seen for most TCR beta V segments in an earlier analysis. With further analysis later on, most CMV-associated TCR beta chains appeared HLA-restricted.

Each donor was nominally healthy when sampled (though unrecorded immune exposures were likely). In germline, CDR1 is LNHDA, CDR2 SQIVND (reference sequence). The V and J ends lost 7 bases and 5 bases respectively, with 12 bases between them. This CDR3 is 13 amino acids long. The PCR contained 60 Vbeta and 13 Jbeta primers. Generated by immunoSEQ multiplex PCR, the TCRdb table keeps only in-frame clones and is missing some. The sample shows 100,000 to 150,000 clones, around four fifths of them seen only once. The rearrangement links TRBV19 to TRBJ1-5, with D unresolved. This receptor was identified in a man in his forties in good health and CMV-seronegative. The material sequenced was PBMCs. CDR3 DNA: TGTGCCAGTACCCTAAATGCGGATCAGCCCCAGCATTTT. This encodes CASTLNADQPQHF.